What follows describes a single TCR beta chain. This sample is part of a study of cytomegalovirus exposure and HLA in healthy donors. In the study overall: Genetic ancestry analysis placed approximately 79% of the 300 to 500 donors that were genotyped in the Caucasian-associated cluster.

The CDR3 has 16 amino acids. CDR1 MNHEY and CDR2 SMNVEV come from the germline V gene (reference sequence). V dropped 4 bases and J dropped 3 bases, with 19 bases sitting between them. Primers: 60 Vbeta forward and 13 Jbeta reverse. Data came from immunoSEQ multiplex PCR; TCRdb stores just in-frame clones and leaves some out. Among around 180,000 clones listed, approximately 80% were seen once. The rearrangement joins TRBV27 to TRBJ2-7; possible D gene TRBD1, 6 bases. This receptor was identified in a man between 25 and 39 years old in good health and CMV-seropositive. What was sequenced was PBMCs. CDR3 residues: CASSSSTGTPRYEQYF. CDR3 coding DNA: TGTGCCAGCAGTTCCTCTACCGGGACACCCCGCTACGAGCAGTACTTC.